These T cell receptor beta chains were read from a single sample in a study of tumor and adjacent non-tumor tissue in lung cancer. TCRdb ran MiXCR on the multiplex PCR reads and lists one entry per CDR3 protein. The sample records more than 95,000 distinct CDR3 sequences, around three fifths being singletons. The sample comprised lung tumor tissue. The receptors stem from a man under 40 with non-small cell lung cancer. The CDR3 runs from the conserved cysteine through the conserved F or W.

V: TRBV29-1; J: TRBJ2-1; CDR3: CSVEGGGEWYEQFF
V: TRBV11-1; J: TRBJ2-3; CDR3: CASSRSLAGGPIRSIF
V: TRBV10-3; J: TRBJ2-5; CDR3: CAISAGNRGGGETQYF
V: TRBV4-2; J: TRBJ2-7; CDR3: CASSQEVTNGGGEQYF
V: TRBV11-3; J: TRBJ2-1; CDR3: CASSLTSGYERFF
V: TRBV29-1; J: TRBJ2-1; CDR3: CSVDGSASNNRGYNEQLF
V: TRBV12-3/TRBV12-4; J: TRBJ2-2; CDR3: CASSDLNTRELFF
V: TRBV6-5; J: TRBJ2-3; CDR3: CASSWGGTDTQYF
V: TRBV12-3/TRBV12-4; J: TRBJ2-1; CDR3: CARSGYRQGPSYNEQFF
V: TRBV6-1; J: TRBJ2-2; CDR3: CACTESGIPNTGELFF
V: TRBV20-1; J: TRBJ2-7; CDR3: CSARVGFGYEQYF
V: TRBV12-3/TRBV12-4; J: TRBJ2-2; CDR3: CASSLWTRVTNTGEPFF
V: TRBV11-2; J: TRBJ2-1; CDR3: CSSRLGLADNEQFF
V: TRBV6-5; J: TRBJ2-2; CDR3: CASYRGQSNTGELFF
V: TRBV20-1; J: TRBJ2-7; CDR3: CSAVAGGIYEQYF
V: TRBV6-5; J: TRBJ1-1; CDR3: CASSSFTGNTEAFF
V: TRBV6-2/TRBV6-3; J: TRBJ2-5; CDR3: CASSYPLTSGRLPEETQYF
V: TRBV7-3; J: TRBJ2-3; CDR3: CASSGAGLTETQYF
V: TRBV4-3; J: TRBJ1-2; CDR3: CASSQDVDKTGYGYTF
V: TRBV7-8; J: TRBJ2-3; CDR3: CASSPYFRTGRGGDTQYF
V: TRBV20-1; J: TRBJ2-1; CDR3: CSAESGTGFEQFF
V: TRBV11-3; J: TRBJ2-3; CDR3: CASSLTSVAGDTQYF
V: TRBV5-4; J: TRBJ2-3; CDR3: CASSLEAGRDTDTQYF
V: TRBV29-1; J: TRBJ2-5; CDR3: CSVAGTAGAKTQYF
V: TRBV4-1; J: TRBJ1-4; CDR3: CDSSQDTYRGNEKLLF
V: TRBV12-3/TRBV12-4; J: TRBJ2-3; CDR3: CDSNTGTGGAGTDTHYF
V: TRBV12-3/TRBV12-4; J: TRBJ2-5; CDR3: CASGFFAAGARQETQYF
V: TRBV11-3; J: TRBJ2-2; CDR3: CASSSRLAGGAGELFF
V: TRBV4-1; J: TRBJ2-3; CDR3: CASSQFLAGGTDTQYF
V: TRBV20-1; J: TRBJ1-3; CDR3: CSVRWGGSGNTIYF
V: TRBV5-6; J: TRBJ1-1; CDR3: CASSLDGTGDTEAFF
V: TRBV20-1; J: TRBJ1-4; CDR3: CSASDRGREKLFF
V: TRBV20-1; J: TRBJ2-1; CDR3: CSARGSGVLNEQFF
V: TRBV29-1; J: TRBJ2-5; CDR3: CSVGPGTSEETQYF
V: TRBV6-2/TRBV6-3; J: TRBJ2-7; CDR3: CASSYSGTGEYEQYF
V: TRBV5-4; J: TRBJ2-1; CDR3: CASSLAGAVYNEQFF
V: TRBV5-4; J: TRBJ1-4; CDR3: CANSPDPCSGEKLFF
V: TRBV12-3/TRBV12-4; J: TRBJ2-1; CDR3: CASSFWPSGKYKQFF
V: TRBV7-9; J: TRBJ1-1; CDR3: CASSLDGSQNTEAFF
V: TRBV5-4; J: TRBJ1-1; CDR3: CASSGGALNTEAFF
V: TRBV20-1; J: TRBJ2-2; CDR3: CSAMRDRERTGELFF
V: TRBV7-9; J: TRBJ2-3; CDR3: CASSKDMVTQYF
V: TRBV20-1; J: TRBJ2-2; CDR3: CSAQQGGTGELFF
V: TRBV6-1; J: TRBJ2-7; CDR3: CSSSARDPLSYEQYF
V: TRBV12-5; J: TRBJ2-4; CDR3: CVRTLGVIKDIQYF
V: TRBV4-3; J: TRBJ1-2; CDR3: CASSHTGRYGYAF
V: TRBV29-1; J: TRBJ2-5; CDR3: CSVEGGLAGVTETHYF
V: TRBV6-6; J: TRBJ1-1; CDR3: CASIYNRDTEAFF
V: TRBV11-2; J: TRBJ1-4; CDR3: CASNLYGVNEKLFF
V: TRBV7-2; J: TRBJ2-1; CDR3: CASEQSPLADEQFF
V: TRBV11-2; J: TRBJ2-7; CDR3: CASSLAPGGQYF
V: TRBV6-1; J: TRBJ2-1; CDR3: CASSLSGLINEQFF
V: TRBV11-2; J: TRBJ1-4; CDR3: CASNRGPTGGSEILFF